Below are 15 T cell receptor beta chains sequenced from a single sample in a study of shared clonotypes between healthy human individuals. Produced via immunoSEQ multiplex PCR; TCRdb's table is partial and in-frame only. The sample contains more than 2,000,000 clones, around 90% of which appear only once. The specimen was naive CD4+ T cells sorted from blood. Subset noted: CD45RA+ positively selected. The receptor source for this set is a man aged 18 to 29 in good health.

The genes are TRBV30 and TRBJ1-2; D is unclear. CDR1 and CDR2 from the germline V gene are GTSNPN and SVGIG (reference sequence). V lost 0 bases and J 4 bases, leaving 6 bases between the germline ends. The CDR3 runs 12 residues. The CDR3 DNA is TGTGCCTGGAGTGTCGGGCTCTATGGCTACACCTTC. Translation gives CAWSVGLYGYTF.

This chain connects TRBV10-3 to TRBJ2-5; D gene uncertain. There are 14 residues in the CDR3. Germline values: CDR1 ENHRY, CDR2 SYGVKD. V was pared by 1 base and J by 4 bases, with 10 bases between. The CDR3 nucleotides read TGTGCCATCAGTGAGTTTACCGTGGGAGAGACCCAGTACTTC. Its translation: CAISEFTVGETQYF.

The chain has TRBV6-6 and TRBJ2-5; no reliable D call. The end of the DNA fits TRBJ2-7 better, so the J call may be wrong. CDR1 is MNHNY and CDR2 is SVGAGI in the germline V gene (reference sequence). This CDR3 is 16 amino acids long. The CDR3 here is CASSYSERTLGYEQYF. In DNA form, the CDR3 reads TGTGCCAGCAGTTACTCGGAAAGGACCCTCGGGTACGAGCAGTACTTC.

V usage is TRBV28 and J usage is TRBJ1-1; D is uncertain. CDR1 MDHEN and CDR2 SYDVKM come from the germline V gene. This CDR3 contains 13 residues. The V and J ends lost 7 bases and 0 bases respectively, with 9 bases between them. The CDR3 DNA reads TGTGCCAGCATTCAAAGGCTGAACACTGAAGCTTTCTTT. This translates into CASIQRLNTEAFF.

The rearrangement joins TRBV6-1 to TRBJ1-3, with D hard to call. CDR1 and CDR2 from the germline V gene are MNHNS and SASEGT. The V and J ends lost 4 bases and 4 bases respectively, with 17 bases between them. This CDR3 is built from 16 residues. The CDR3 sequence: CASSGERTKTGNTIYF. CDR3 coding DNA: TGTGCCAGCAGTGGAGAACGGACCAAAACAGGAAACACCATATATTTT.

The genes are TRBV30 and TRBJ2-7; D gene uncertain. Trimming stripped 4 bases from V and 2 bases from J, with 9 bases between. CDR3 size: 12 residues. Germline V gene lookup returns CDR1 GTSNPN and CDR2 SVGIG (reference sequence). The CDR3 coding sequence is TGTGCCTGGACCCCCCAGCCCTACGAGCAGTACTTC. It encodes CAWTPQPYEQYF.

The chain employs TRBV7-8 and TRBJ2-1, with D possibly being TRBD1 or TRBD2 (5 bases each). The V end lost 5 bases, the J end lost 14 bases, and 19 bases lay between the germline ends. CDR3 size: 13 residues. The V gene's germline CDR1 is SGHVS and CDR2 FQNEAQ. The CDR3 DNA is TGTGCCAGCAGCGGGAACTGGGACGTCGGAGAGTTCTTC. Amino acid sequence: CASSGNWDVGEFF.

The chain carries TRBV2 and TRBJ2-1; 10 nucleotides agree with TRBD2. Trimming cost V 2 bases and J 8 bases; bases outside gene matches: 6. The germline CDR1 and CDR2 sequences are SNHLY and FYNNEI. The CDR3 spans 15 residues. CDR3 sequence (DNA): TGTGCCAGCAGTGAACGACTAGCGGGCTTGGATGAGCAGTTCTTC. Translating it yields CASSERLAGLDEQFF.

This sequence joins TRBV4-3 and TRBJ2-7; D call uncertain. This CDR3 has 16 residues. Trimming took off 0 bases at V and 2 bases at J, with 14 bases between the two ends. CDR1 and CDR2 from the germline V gene are LGHNA and YSLEER. The CDR3 spells CASSQERATRTYEQYF. The CDR3 DNA reads TGCGCCAGCAGCCAAGAAAGGGCTACCCGCACCTACGAGCAGTACTTC.

The chain employs TRBV5-1 and TRBJ2-1; D call uncertain. This CDR3 has 12 amino acids. Between the trimmed V and J ends, which lost 4 bases and 13 bases, there was a span of 15 bases. Per the germline V gene, CDR1 is SGHRS and CDR2 is YFSETQ. In nucleotides, the CDR3 is TGCGCCAGCAGCGAAACGACCGGATATCAGTTCTTC. It is translated as CASSETTGYQFF.

CDR3 in amino acids: CASSERYRIHSGNTIYF. The CDR3 DNA follows: TGTGCCAGCAGTGAGAGATATAGGATTCACTCTGGAAACACCATATATTTT. The rearrangement joins TRBV2 to TRBJ1-3; D gene ambiguous. Between the trimmed V and J ends, which lost 3 bases and 0 bases, there was a span of 15 bases. This CDR3 is 17 amino acids long. Germline lookup yields CDR1 SNHLY and CDR2 FYNNEI. Full variable domain (remainder filled in from reference TRBV2 and TRBJ1-3): EPEVTQTPSHQVTQMGQEVILRCVPISNHLYFYWYRQILGQKVEFLVSFYNNEISEKSEIFDDQFSVERPDGSNFTLKIRSTKLEDSAMYFCASSERYRIHSGNTIYFGEGSWLTVV.

The rearrangement uses TRBV19 and TRBJ2-3; the match to TRBD1 covers 8 bases. Germline V CDR1 and CDR2: LNHDA, SQIVND (reference sequence). Trimming cost V 3 bases and J 3 bases; bases outside gene matches: 14. CDR3 size: 18 residues. The CDR3 sequence is CASSMTDREYLMTDTQYF. DNA for the CDR3: TGTGCCAGTAGTATGACGGACAGGGAGTACTTAATGACAGATACGCAGTATTTT.

The V and J genes are TRBV18 and TRBJ2-3, with no clear D. Germline values: CDR1 KGHSH, CDR2 LQKENI. The CDR3 is 13 amino acids. Trimming shortened V by 4 bases and J by 4 bases, and 9 bases separated the two germline ends. The CDR3 spells CASSQIQADTQYF. The DNA for the CDR3 is TGTGCCAGCTCACAGATTCAGGCAGATACGCAGTATTTT.

The chain is built from TRBV2 and TRBJ1-2; TRBD1 matches 8 bases. The germline gives CDR1 SNHLY, CDR2 FYNNEI. The length of the CDR3 is 15 residues. V trimming: 3 bases; J trimming: 4 bases; junction bases outside the gene matches: 7. This CDR3 is CASSDIAGGSYGYTF. The DNA for the CDR3 is TGTGCCAGCAGTGATATCGCAGGGGGCTCCTATGGCTACACCTTC. Filled out from reference TRBV2 and TRBJ1-2, the complete variable domain reads EPEVTQTPSHQVTQMGQEVILRCVPISNHLYFYWYRQILGQKVEFLVSFYNNEISEKSEIFDDQFSVERPDGSNFTLKIRSTKLEDSAMYFCASSDIAGGSYGYTFGSGTRLTVV.

The rearrangement links TRBV7-9 to TRBJ2-7, with D possibly matching TRBD2 (7 bases). The CDR3 covers 14 residues. V lost 7 bases to trimming and J lost 3 bases, with 16 bases between them. The germline V gene encodes CDR1 SEHNR and CDR2 FQNEAQ (reference sequence). The CDR3 nucleotides are TGTGCCAGCACCCCAGACGGGGGGCTCTACGAGCAGTACTTC. Translated, it gives CASTPDGGLYEQYF.